A selection of T cell receptor beta chains follows, all from one sample in a study of T cell responses to AZD1222 COVID-19 vaccine. This table comes from immunoSEQ multiplex PCR, and its TCRdb copy is limited to in-frame clones, with some not included. The table has about 110,000 clones, more than 90% seen once; the top ten hold 1% to 1.5%. Material: peripheral blood, obtained on day 0 of AZD1222 vaccination. The receptors derive from an adult in good health. CDR3s include the opening cysteine and the closing phenylalanine or tryptophan. The order of the fields is D gene, clone size, J gene, V gene, CDR3 protein, CDR3 DNA. A D gene is named only where the DNA matches it firmly. Not all rows give a size; the values are once, few, many and, for expanded clones, a class.

D: .; size: .; J: TRBJ1-2; V: TRBV18; CDR3: CASSPGQSYGYTF; DNA: TGTGCCAGCTCACCAGGACAGAGCTATGGCTACACCTTC
D: TRBD1; size: .; J: TRBJ1-3; V: TRBV6-5; CDR3: CASSYGTGSGNTIYF; DNA: TGTGCCAGCAGTTACGGGACAGGATCTGGAAACACCATATATTTT
D: .; size: .; J: TRBJ2-7; V: TRBV25-1; CDR3: CASSATSLYEQYF; DNA: TGTGCCAGCAGTGCCACGTCCCTCTACGAGCAGTACTTC
D: .; size: once; J: TRBJ2-7; V: TRBV7-2; CDR3: CASSSGTRTYEQYF; DNA: TGTGCCAGCAGCTCCGGGACAAGGACCTACGAGCAGTACTTC
D: TRBD1; size: once; J: TRBJ1-1; V: TRBV18; CDR3: CASSPPDRVAEAFF; DNA: TGTGCCAGCTCACCACCGGACAGGGTCGCTGAAGCTTTCTTT
D: TRBD2; size: .; J: TRBJ2-1; V: TRBV11-3; CDR3: CASSYVGTSIYNEQFF; DNA: TGTGCCAGCAGCTATGTTGGGACTAGCATCTACAATGAGCAGTTCTTC
D: .; size: .; J: TRBJ2-1; V: TRBV27; CDR3: CASSLLTPGAPYNEQFF; DNA: TGTGCCAGCAGTTTACTCACTCCGGGGGCACCTTACAATGAGCAGTTCTTC
D: TRBD1; size: .; J: TRBJ1-2; V: TRBV11-2; CDR3: CASSLVRQGGYGYTF; DNA: TGTGCCAGCAGCTTAGTCCGACAGGGCGGCTATGGCTACACCTTC
D: TRBD1; size: .; J: TRBJ1-2; V: TRBV4-3; CDR3: CASSQDQGEVYGYTF; DNA: TGCGCCAGCAGCCAAGATCAGGGGGAGGTCTATGGCTACACCTTC
D: .; size: .; J: TRBJ2-2; V: TRBV24-1; CDR3: CATSVDGTGELFF; DNA: TGTGCCACCAGTGTCGACGGCACCGGGGAGCTGTTTTTT
D: .; size: .; J: TRBJ1-5; V: TRBV28; CDR3: CASSLQGNNQPQHF; DNA: TGTGCCAGCAGTTTACAGGGCAACAATCAGCCCCAGCATTTT
D: .; size: .; J: TRBJ1-3; V: TRBV7-2; CDR3: CASSLIGGGGNTIYF; DNA: TGTGCCAGCAGCTTAATTGGGGGGGGTGGAAACACCATATATTTT
D: .; size: .; J: TRBJ1-1; V: TRBV5-4; CDR3: CASSSFGILNTEAFF; DNA: TGTGCCAGCAGCAGCTTTGGCATTTTGAACACTGAAGCTTTCTTT
D: TRBD2; size: .; J: TRBJ2-5; V: TRBV7-2; CDR3: CASSFGGLGVETQYF; DNA: TGTGCCAGCAGCTTCGGGGGACTAGGGGTAGAGACCCAGTACTTC
D: .; size: once; J: TRBJ1-3; V: TRBV3-1/TRBV3-2; CDR3: CASSQMQGLSGNTIYF; DNA: TGTGCCAGCAGCCAGATGCAGGGCCTCTCTGGAAACACCATATATTTT